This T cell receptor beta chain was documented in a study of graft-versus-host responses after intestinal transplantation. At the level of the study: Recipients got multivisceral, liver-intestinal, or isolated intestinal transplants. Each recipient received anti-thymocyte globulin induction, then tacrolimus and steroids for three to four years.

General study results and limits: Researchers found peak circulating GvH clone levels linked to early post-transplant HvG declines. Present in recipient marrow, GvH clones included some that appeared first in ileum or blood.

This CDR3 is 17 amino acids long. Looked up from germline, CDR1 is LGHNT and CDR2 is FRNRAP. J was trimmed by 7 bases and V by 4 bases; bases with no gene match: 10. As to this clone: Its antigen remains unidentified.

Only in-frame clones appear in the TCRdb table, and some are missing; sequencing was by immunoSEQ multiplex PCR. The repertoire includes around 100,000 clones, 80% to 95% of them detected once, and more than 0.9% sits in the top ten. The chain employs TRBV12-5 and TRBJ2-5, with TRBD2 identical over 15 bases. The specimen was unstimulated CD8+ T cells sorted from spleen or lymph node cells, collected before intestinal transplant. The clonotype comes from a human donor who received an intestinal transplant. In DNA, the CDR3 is TGTGCTAGTGGTTCAGGGACTAGCGGGGGGTCACGAGGGACCCAGTACTTC. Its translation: CASGSGTSGGSRGTQYF.